Below are 2 T cell receptor beta chains sequenced from a single sample in a study of CD8 T cells in ankylosing spondylitis. Whole-study findings and limits: Characteristic, it appeared, of ankylosing spondylitis blood was a TCR beta motif of seven or eight highly homologous variants.

TCRdb redid the calling of the 5' RACE reads with MiXCR, one entry per CDR3 protein. Seen here are around 390,000 distinct CDR3 sequences, more than 20% observed once, and the top ten hold about a sixth. Their specific antigens are unknown. The source material was blood, either unsorted or a sorted T cell fraction (not recorded which). The receptors derive from a male donor with ankylosing spondylitis.

A few counts support this clonotype. The chain links TRBV5-1 to TRBJ2-1; 13 bases fit TRBD2. Germline CDR1 and CDR2: SGHRS and YFSETQ. The trim removed 5 bases at V and 8 bases at J, leaving 7 bases unmatched. This CDR3 contains 15 residues. The CDR3 DNA follows: TGCGCCAGCAGGTTAGGACTAGCGGGAGCGGATGAGCAGTTCTTC. Translated: CASRLGLAGADEQFF.

Only a few counts were recorded for this clonotype. At one boundary the junction diverges from the germline segment, which might be a read error. CDR3 in DNA: TGTGCCAGCAGTATACTTCCGGGACTAGCGACTTTT. It yields the protein CASSILPGLATF. The chain is built from TRBV28 and TRBJ2-3; 10 bases agree with TRBD2. The germline V gene has CDR1 MDHEN and CDR2 SYDVKM. This CDR3 comprises 12 residues.